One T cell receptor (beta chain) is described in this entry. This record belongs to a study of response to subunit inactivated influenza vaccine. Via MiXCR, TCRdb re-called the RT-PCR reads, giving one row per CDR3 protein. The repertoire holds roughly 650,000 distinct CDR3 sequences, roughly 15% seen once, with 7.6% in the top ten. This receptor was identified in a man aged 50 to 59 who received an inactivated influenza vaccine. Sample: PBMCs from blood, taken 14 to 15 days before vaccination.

CDR3 nucleotide sequence: TGTGCCAGCAGCCGCCGGCCAGACCTCCGACCCTACAATGAGCAGTTCTTC. As protein: CASSRRPDLRPYNEQFF. The chain recombines TRBV5-5 with TRBJ2-1; D is unresolved. CDR3 length equals 17 residues. Trimming removed 4 bases from V and 2 bases from J, with 19 bases in between. Germline lookup yields CDR1 SGHKS and CDR2 YYEKEE (reference sequence).